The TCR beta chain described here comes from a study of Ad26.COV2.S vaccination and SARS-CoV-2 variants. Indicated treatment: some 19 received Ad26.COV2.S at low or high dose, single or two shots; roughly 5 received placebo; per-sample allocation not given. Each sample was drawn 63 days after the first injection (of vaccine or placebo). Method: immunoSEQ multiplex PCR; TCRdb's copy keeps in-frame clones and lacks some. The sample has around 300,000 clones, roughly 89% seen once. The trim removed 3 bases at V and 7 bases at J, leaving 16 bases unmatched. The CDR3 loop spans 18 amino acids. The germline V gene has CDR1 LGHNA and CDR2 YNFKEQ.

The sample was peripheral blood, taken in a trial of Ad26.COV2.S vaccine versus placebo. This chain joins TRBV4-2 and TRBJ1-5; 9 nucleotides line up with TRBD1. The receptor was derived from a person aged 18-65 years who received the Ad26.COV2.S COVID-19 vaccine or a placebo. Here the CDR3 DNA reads TGTGCCAGCAGCCAGAAAGCCGGCGGACAGGGGACGGGGCAGCCCCAGCATTTT. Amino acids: CASSQKAGGQGTGQPQHF.